This is a list of T cell receptor beta chains from one sample in a study of OX40 agonist ivuxolimab in advanced cancers. The data were produced by immunoSEQ multiplex PCR, yet TCRdb's version contains in-frame clones alone and is incomplete. The profile shows 85,000 to 90,000 clones, roughly 90% of them singletons. The starting material was CD4+ or CD8+ T cells sorted from blood, obtained in a trial of the OX40 agonist ivuxolimab. The receptors come from an adult with an advanced solid tumor such as melanoma, head and neck, liver or kidney cancer. Both conserved end residues are part of each CDR3. The D gene is left open where the match is weak. Clone sizes are given selectively: once, few, many, or a class where the clone is expanded.

>TRBV10-1|-|TRBJ2-3|-
TGCGCCAGCAGTGGACCGCTGGGAGATACGCAGTATTTT
CASSGPLGDTQYF
>TRBV5-1|-|TRBJ2-7|TRBD1
TGCGCCAGCAGCCCACAGGGGTTGGGGTACGAGCAGTACTTC
CASSPQGLGYEQYF
>TRBV28|-|TRBJ2-7|-
TGTGCCAGCAGTTTATACAGCGGCGAGCAGTACTTC
CASSLYSGEQYF
>TRBV6-1|-|TRBJ2-1|-
TGTGCCAGCAAGCTCATTTCATCGGGTGAGCAGTTCTTC
CASKLISSGEQFF
>TRBV7-2|-|TRBJ1-2|-
TGTGCCAGCAGCGCTGCGGGACGTCAATACTATGGCTACACCTTC
CASSAAGRQYYGYTF
>TRBV11-1|-|TRBJ2-1|TRBD2
TGTGCCAGCAGTTTGGGACTAGCGCCGTCCTACAATGAGCAGTTCTTC
CASSLGLAPSYNEQFF
>TRBV18|-|TRBJ2-1|TRBD2
TGTGCCAGCTCACCACCACAACTAGCGGGCAACAATGAGCAGTTCTTC
CASSPPQLAGNNEQFF
>TRBV7-8|once|TRBJ2-1|-
TGTGCCAGCAGCCGCGTGGTAGGCGGATACAATGAGCAGTTCTTC
CASSRVVGGYNEQFF
>TRBV9|-|TRBJ2-1|-
TGTGCCAGCAGCGTTCAGGGGAGCACCTACAATGAGCAGTTCTTC
CASSVQGSTYNEQFF
>TRBV5-4|-|TRBJ2-7|TRBD2
TGTGCCAGCAGCTTCACTAGCGGGAGTCTCGACGAGCAGTACTTC
CASSFTSGSLDEQYF
>TRBV19|-|TRBJ2-1|TRBD1
TGTGCCAGTAGGGCGACAGGGGGCTTAGTCAATGAGCAGTTCTTC
CASRATGGLVNEQFF
>TRBV7-2|-|TRBJ2-1|-
TGTGCCAGCAGCTCTCTACAGGGTTTCGGTGAGCAGTTCTTC
CASSSLQGFGEQFF
>TRBV6-6|-|TRBJ1-5|TRBD1
TGTGCCAGCAGACTGAAGACAGGGCCAAATCAGCCCCAGCATTTT
CASRLKTGPNQPQHF
>TRBV11-2|-|TRBJ2-5|TRBD1
TGTGCCAGCAGCCTCGGGACAGGGGGGGGAGAGACCCAGTACTTC
CASSLGTGGGETQYF
>TRBV4-2|-|TRBJ2-1|-
TGTGCCAGCAGCCAGGACCTCTGGGGGAGCGTCAATGAGCAGTTCTTC
CASSQDLWGSVNEQFF
>TRBV30|-|TRBJ1-2|-
TGTGCCTCCAGACAGAGAACTAACTATGGCTACACCTTC
CASRQRTNYGYTF
>TRBV11-3|-|TRBJ1-2|-
TGTGCCAGCAGCTTAGGGGCAGGGTCTAACTATGGCTACACCTTC
CASSLGAGSNYGYTF
>TRBV2|once|TRBJ2-1|TRBD2
TGTGCCAGCAGTGCCTCTTGGCTAGCGGGAGTCAATGAGCAGTTCTTC
CASSASWLAGVNEQFF
>TRBV6-5|-|TRBJ2-3|-
TGTGCCAGCCAATTAGGACTTCGGAGCACAGATACGCAGTATTTT
CASQLGLRSTDTQYF
>TRBV6-5|once|TRBJ2-4|-
TGTGCCAGCAGCGACCAACAGGGCGGGAGCTGGTACTTC
CASSDQQGGSWYF
>TRBV4-1|-|TRBJ2-7|TRBD2
TGCGCCAGCAGCCACGGGACTAGCGGCTACGAGCAGTACTTC
CASSHGTSGYEQYF
>TRBV7-3|-|TRBJ1-4|-
TGTGCCAGCAGCTTAGGTTGGCAGCAGAATGAAAAACTGTTTTTT
CASSLGWQQNEKLFF
>TRBV29-1|-|TRBJ1-4|TRBD1
TGCAGCGTTGCCAGGGGGGAAAAACTGTTTTTT
CSVARGEKLFF
>TRBV6-6|-|TRBJ2-7|-
TGTGCCAGCAGTTACTCGAGTCTGGGCCTCTACGAGCAGTACTTC
CASSYSSLGLYEQYF
>TRBV5-6|-|TRBJ2-1|TRBD2
TGTGCCAGCAGCTTGGATGTTCTAGCGGCTGAGCAGTTCTTC
CASSLDVLAAEQFF
>TRBV5-5|-|TRBJ1-5|-
TGTGCCAGCAGCGTGACTAGCAATCAGCCCCAGCATTTT
CASSVTSNQPQHF
>TRBV7-6|-|TRBJ2-7|-
TGTGCCAGCAGCTCCCGGACAGCACCCTACGAGCAGTACTTC
CASSSRTAPYEQYF
>TRBV9|-|TRBJ2-6|-
TGTGCCAGCAGCGCCGCCGGAGGGCTTGGGGCCAACGTCCTGACTTTC
CASSAAGGLGANVLTF
>TRBV7-2|-|TRBJ2-2|-
TGTGCCAGCAGCTTAGTAGTCGGGGGAGGTACCGGGGAGCTGTTTTTT
CASSLVVGGGTGELFF
>TRBV7-2|-|TRBJ2-3|-
TGTGCCAGCAGCTTCATGGGGGTGAATACGCAGTATTTT
CASSFMGVNTQYF
>TRBV7-7|-|TRBJ2-3|TRBD2
TGTGCTAGCGGGACTAGCGGAACAGATACGCAGTATTTT
CASGTSGTDTQYF
>TRBV5-4|-|TRBJ2-7|-
TGTGCCAGCAGCTTGGGCGGGACCTCCAACTACGAGCAGTACTTC
CASSLGGTSNYEQYF
>TRBV7-2|-|TRBJ2-3|-
TGTGCCAGCAGCTTCACGGGAGAGAAAACAGATACGCAGTATTTT
CASSFTGEKTDTQYF
>TRBV7-8|-|TRBJ2-3|-
TGTGCCAGCAGCTTACAATATACGCAGTATTTT
CASSLQYTQYF
>TRBV19|once|TRBJ2-5|-
TGTGCCAGTAGTCCCCGACTGGTAAAAGAGACCCAGTACTTC
CASSPRLVKETQYF
>TRBV5-4|-|TRBJ2-5|TRBD2
TGTGCCAGCAGCTTGGAACCGACTAGCGGGGGGCGCCAAGAGACCCAGTACTTC
CASSLEPTSGGRQETQYF
>TRBV28|-|TRBJ2-1|TRBD2
TGTGCCAGCAGTCCTACTGCTGGGACTAGCGGGTCCTCCTACAATGAGCAGTTCTTC
CASSPTAGTSGSSYNEQFF
>TRBV28|-|TRBJ2-5|TRBD1
TGTGCCAGCAGATTTCAGCGACAGGGAAAGGCAGAGACCCAGTACTTC
CASRFQRQGKAETQYF
>TRBV30|-|TRBJ1-5|-
TGTGCCTGGGACTACACAGCTGGCAATCAGCCCCAGCATTTT
CAWDYTAGNQPQHF
>TRBV29-1|-|TRBJ2-1|-
TGCAGCGTTGGTACCGCGGTGCAGTTCTTC
CSVGTAVQFF
>TRBV19|-|TRBJ1-1|-
TGTGCCAGTAGTATTGGACAGCTGAACACTGAAGCTTTCTTT
CASSIGQLNTEAFF
>TRBV7-8|-|TRBJ1-1|TRBD1
TGTGCCAGCAGCTTTCGACAGGGGAACACTGAAGCTTTCTTT
CASSFRQGNTEAFF
>TRBV9|-|TRBJ2-3|TRBD1
TGTGCCAGCAGCGTAGCTCCCGACAGGGCAGATACGCAGTATTTT
CASSVAPDRADTQYF
>TRBV27|-|TRBJ2-7|TRBD1
TGTGCCAGCAGTTTTCAAAGACCGTCCGGGACAGGCTCCTACGAGCAGTACTTC
CASSFQRPSGTGSYEQYF
>TRBV14|-|TRBJ2-1|-
TGTGCCAGCAGCCACCGTGAGGTGCGGGGTCGTAGTGAGCAGTTCTTC
CASSHREVRGRSEQFF
>TRBV5-5|-|TRBJ2-7|-
TGTGCCAGCAGCCCACGGCTGGGGGTCGAGCAGTACTTC
CASSPRLGVEQYF
>TRBV5-1|-|TRBJ2-7|TRBD1
TGCGCCAGCTGCTCGGGACAGGGGGCCCACGAGCAGTACTTC
CASCSGQGAHEQYF
>TRBV28|-|TRBJ2-7|-
TGTGCCAGCAGTTACCAGGGCAAGCAGTACTTC
CASSYQGKQYF
>TRBV4-1|-|TRBJ2-2|TRBD1
TGCGCCAGCAGGGACAGGGCCGGGGAGCTGTTTTTT
CASRDRAGELFF
>TRBV7-2|-|TRBJ1-4|-
TGTGCCAGCAGCAAAGAGATAGGCCGGAAACTGTTTTTT
CASSKEIGRKLFF
>TRBV7-9|-|TRBJ1-2|-
TGTGCCAGCAGCTTGGATGCCTATGGCTACACCTTC
CASSLDAYGYTF
>TRBV4-1|-|TRBJ2-5|TRBD2
TGCGCCAGCAGCCAAGATTGGCTAGCGGGAGCCGGGACCCAGTACTTC
CASSQDWLAGAGTQYF
>TRBV28|-|TRBJ2-1|TRBD2
TGTGCCAGCGTCAAGACTAGCGGGGCCAGGAATGAGCAGTTCTTC
CASVKTSGARNEQFF
>TRBV15|-|TRBJ2-1|-
TGTGCCACCAGCAGAGATTCTTGGGGTGAGCAGTTCTTC
CATSRDSWGEQFF